This T cell receptor (beta chain) was retrieved from a study of blood T cells in healthy people across ages. The length of the CDR3 is 16 residues. Looked up from germline, CDR1 is LGHNA and CDR2 is YSLEER. V lost 2 bases and J lost 4, with 12 bases in between. The second PCR ran about 6 to 11 cycles with a sample-barcoded 5' primer and J-beta primers. TCRdb re-derived calls from the 5' RACE reads in MiXCR, one entry per CDR3 protein. The sample contains over 700,000 distinct CDR3 sequences, about 53% of which appear only once. The chain is built from TRBV4-3 and TRBJ2-6; perhaps TRBD1 as D (6 bases). The specimen was blood. The TCR comes from a man at least 80 years old in good health. For the CDR3, the DNA is TGCGCCAGCAGCCAACAACAGGGTACAGGGGCCAACGTCCTGACTTTC. Amino acids: CASSQQQGTGANVLTF.